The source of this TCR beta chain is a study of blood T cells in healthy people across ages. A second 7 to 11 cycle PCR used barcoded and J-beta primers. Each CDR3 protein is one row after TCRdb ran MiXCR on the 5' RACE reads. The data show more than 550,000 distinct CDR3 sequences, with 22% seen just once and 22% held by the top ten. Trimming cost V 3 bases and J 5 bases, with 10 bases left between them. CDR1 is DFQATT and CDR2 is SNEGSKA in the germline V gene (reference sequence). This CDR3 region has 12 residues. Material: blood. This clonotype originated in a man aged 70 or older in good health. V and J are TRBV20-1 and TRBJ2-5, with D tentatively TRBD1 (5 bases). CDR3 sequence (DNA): TGCAGTGCTAGCAGGGTTCAGGAGACCCAGTACTTC. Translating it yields CSASRVQETQYF.